The present T cell receptor (beta chain) was sequenced within a study of blood T cells in healthy people across ages. Findings and caveats of the study: Naive and antigen-experienced cells could not be conclusively compared, given unsorted PBMCs. Estimates based on one million T cells were treated as lower bounds.

This clonotype was seen more than once but under ten times. What it recognizes is unknown. A sample-barcoded 5' primer and a J-beta primer mix were used in a second PCR of roughly 7 to 11 cycles. Each CDR3 protein is one row after TCRdb ran MiXCR on the 5' RACE reads. The sample has 1.5 million to 2 million distinct CDR3 sequences, around 40% seen once. Germline CDR1 reads SGHRS; CDR2 reads YFSETQ. The CDR3 is made up of 14 amino acids. The V gene lost 1 base and the J gene lost 7 bases, with 12 bases spanning the gap. This clonotype was sampled from a human donor in good health. The material sequenced was blood. The chain is built from TRBV5-1 and TRBJ1-5; weak D call: TRBD1 (5 bases). CDR3 nucleotides: TGCGCCAGCAGCTTGAGCCAGGGAGTACAGCCCCAGCATTTT. Translating it yields CASSLSQGVQPQHF.